These 13 T cell receptor beta chains originate from one sample sequenced in a study of long-term antiretroviral therapy in people with HIV. It was version v3.0 of the immunoSEQ assay that was run at survey level. The assay was immunoSEQ multiplex PCR, and TCRdb's table has in-frame clones only and misses some. The sample lists more than 15,000 clones, roughly 78% seen once, with almost 8% in the top ten. The sequences come from unsorted PBMCs, collected at the start of antiretroviral therapy, before treatment. These receptors were taken from a woman aged 40 to 49 with HIV.

This clone was seen just once. The V call is TRBV9, the J call TRBJ2-7, with D perhaps TRBD2 (5 bases). V lost 4 bases to trimming and J lost 1 base, with 15 bases between them. From germline, CDR1 is SGDLS and CDR2 YYNGEE. This CDR3 region has 15 residues. CDR3 DNA: TGTGCCAGCAGCCGGCAGATTACTAGTTCCTACGAGCAGTACTTC. It translates to CASSRQITSSYEQYF. Full variable domain (rest looked up from reference TRBV9 and TRBJ2-7): DSGVTQTPKHLITATGQRVTLRCSPRSGDLSVYWYQQSLDQGLQFLIQYYNGEERAKGNILERFSAQQFPDLHSELNLSSLELGDSALYFCASSRQITSSYEQYFGPGTRLTVT.

The chain recombines TRBV5-4 with TRBJ1-2; D is perhaps TRBD1 (6 bases). The CDR3 totals 14 residues. V lost 1 base and J 0 bases, leaving 7 bases between the germline ends. Germline-derived CDR1 and CDR2 are SGHNT and YYREEE (reference sequence). Written as DNA, the CDR3 is TGTGCCAGCAGCTTGCAGGGGACTAACTATGGCTACACCTTC. It is translated as CASSLQGTNYGYTF.

There are a few counts of this clone. This chain links TRBV7-2 with TRBJ1-3, with D possibly TRBD1 on 6 matching bases. There are 15 residues in the CDR3. Trimming stripped 2 bases from V and 2 bases from J, with 10 bases between. CDR1 is SGHTA and CDR2 is FQGNSA in the germline V gene. CDR3 in amino acids: CASSLTGTTGNTIYF. The CDR3, as DNA: TGTGCCAGCAGCTTAACGGGGACAACTGGAAACACCATATATTTT.

The chain employs TRBV5-8 and TRBJ1-1, with a weak D call TRBD1 (6 bases). CDR1 and CDR2 from the germline V gene are SGHTS and YDEGEE. The germline V and J ends were trimmed by 3 bases and 4 bases, with 16 bases remaining between them. This CDR3 contains 15 residues. The CDR3 region is CASSSQQGWSTEAFF. The CDR3 nucleotides read TGTGCCAGCAGCTCCCAACAGGGTTGGAGCACTGAAGCTTTCTTT.

In this sample, this clone is medium-sized. J is TRBJ2-7 and V is TRBV14, with 8 bases aligning to TRBD1. Per the germline V gene, CDR1 is SGHDN and CDR2 is FVKESK. This CDR3 contains 15 residues. J lost 2 bases, V lost 4 bases, and 7 bases had no gene match. CDR3 bases: TGTGCCAGCAGCCCCACCGGGACAGGAGCCTACGAGCAGTACTTC. This gives the protein CASSPTGTGAYEQYF.

The chain carries TRBV11-3 and TRBJ2-1; either TRBD1 or TRBD2 may fit D (5 bases each). From germline, CDR1 is SGHNT and CDR2 YENEEA. Trimming cost V 1 base and J 0 bases, with 13 bases left between them. There are 17 residues in the CDR3. The CDR3 DNA sequence: TGTGCCAGCAGCTTAGGTGAGGGGCCCGCCTCCTACAATGAGCAGTTCTTC. Translation: CASSLGEGPASYNEQFF.

This clone ranks as medium-sized (0.01 to 0.1%). The chain links TRBV9 to TRBJ1-2; possible D gene TRBD1, 6 bases. Trimming cost V 5 bases and J 8 bases, with 13 bases left between them. The germline CDR1 and CDR2 sequences are SGDLS and YYNGEE. The CDR3 loop spans 12 amino acids. DNA for the CDR3: TGTGCCAGCAGTTCGGGGGGCTGGGGCTACACCTTC. Protein: CASSSGGWGYTF.

The CDR3 is CAIRRTGGTDTQYF. CDR3 DNA: TGTGCCATCAGGCGGACAGGGGGCACAGATACGCAGTATTTT. The rearrangement links TRBV10-3 to TRBJ2-3; 9 nucleotides align to TRBD1. The CDR3 spans 14 residues. The V gene's germline CDR1 is ENHRY and CDR2 SYGVKD. The trim removed 6 bases at V and 1 base at J, leaving 2 bases unmatched.

This chain uses TRBV28 with TRBJ2-1; D is unresolved. The CDR3 is made up of 15 amino acids. CDR1 is MDHEN, CDR2 SYDVKM, per germline. The ends were cut back, 6 bases at V and 3 bases at J, with 15 bases in the middle. The CDR3 here is CASRFASLRYNEQFF. As DNA, the CDR3 is TGTGCCAGCAGATTCGCCTCCCTCCGCTACAATGAGCAGTTCTTC.

This rearrangement joins TRBV5-6 to TRBJ2-3; D unclear. Germline CDR1 is SGHDT and CDR2 is YYEEEE. Trimming left V 4 bases short and J 10 bases short, with 16 bases between. This CDR3 is 13 amino acids long. CDR3 DNA sequence: TGTGCCAGCAGCCGTAAAGCTCCCCTGGCGCAGTATTTT. Protein: CASSRKAPLAQYF.

The V gene is TRBV9, the J gene TRBJ2-2; no reliable D call. CDR1 is SGDLS, CDR2 YYNGEE, per germline. This CDR3 contains 12 residues. V gave up 7 bases and J gave up 5 bases, with 9 bases separating them. The CDR3, as DNA: TGTGCCAGCGAGGAACTGACCGGGGAGCTGTTTTTT. This gives the protein CASEELTGELFF.

This chain uses TRBV6-5 with TRBJ1-5; the D gene is possibly TRBD1 (6 bases). Germline lookup yields CDR1 MNHEY and CDR2 SVGAGI. The CDR3 consists of 14 residues. Trimming removed 5 bases at V and 6 bases at J, with 14 bases between. CDR3 bases: TGTGCCAGCAGTACAGGGAAAATAAGTCAGCCCCAGCATTTT. Its protein is CASSTGKISQPQHF.

The chain joins TRBV19 to TRBJ1-4; a weak D match, TRBD1 (5 bases). Germline CDR1 LNHDA, CDR2 SQIVND (reference sequence). V lost 6 bases and J lost 8, with 13 bases in between. This CDR3 has 13 amino acids. This chain's CDR3 is CASRGGDPEKLFF. The CDR3 region has the DNA TGTGCCAGTAGGGGGGGAGATCCGGAAAAACTGTTTTTT.